This record looks at one T cell receptor beta chain sequence and its context. Its target is unknown. The donor population consisted of healthy HIV-negative adults with no recent acute infections or vaccinations. In the authors' methods: ImmunoSEQ junction-only sequences lacked quality scores, so their filtering differed. Libraries were prepared by immunoSEQ multiplex PCR; TCRdb keeps only in-frame clonotypes and omits some of them. The D gene and trimming were derived from the DNA, and the V and J assignments and clone size from that table. Counted here are 550,000 to 600,000 clones, roughly 79% occurring once; the ten biggest clones make up 12%. This sample is part of a study of shared clonotypes between healthy human individuals. About the research overall: Contributing individuals were a couple of females and three males aged 18 to 49. Overall study findings and caveats: Represented genetic and exposure-history diversity was restricted by having few donors.

The CDR3 runs 16 residues. Per germline, CDR1 LGHNA and CDR2 YNFKEQ. The receptor was derived from a woman aged 40 to 50 in good health. Some clones in this sample may be carry-over from other donors' samples. J is TRBJ2-5 and V is TRBV4-2; possible D gene TRBD2, 5 bases. The J call is doubtful: the DNA matches TRBJ2-7 better. What was sequenced was PBMCs. CDR3 in amino acids: CASSQDWRLAPYEQYF. CDR3 nucleotides: TGTGCCAGCAGCCAAGATTGGAGGCTAGCTCCCTACGAGCAGTACTTC.